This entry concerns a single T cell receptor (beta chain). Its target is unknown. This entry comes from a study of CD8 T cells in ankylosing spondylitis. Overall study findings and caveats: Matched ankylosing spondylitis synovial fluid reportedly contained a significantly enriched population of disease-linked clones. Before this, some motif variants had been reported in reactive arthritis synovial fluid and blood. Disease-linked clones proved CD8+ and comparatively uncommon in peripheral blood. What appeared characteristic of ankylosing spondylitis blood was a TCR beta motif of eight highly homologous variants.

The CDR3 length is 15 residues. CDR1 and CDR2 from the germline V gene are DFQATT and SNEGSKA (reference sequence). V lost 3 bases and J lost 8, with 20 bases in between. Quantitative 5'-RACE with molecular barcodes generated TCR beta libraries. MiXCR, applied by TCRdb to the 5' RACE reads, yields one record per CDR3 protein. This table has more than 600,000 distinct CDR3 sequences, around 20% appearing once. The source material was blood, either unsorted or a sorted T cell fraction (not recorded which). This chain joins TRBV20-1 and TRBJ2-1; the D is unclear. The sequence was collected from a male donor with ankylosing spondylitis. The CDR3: CSASIPTNSLDEQFF. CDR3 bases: TGCAGTGCTAGCATCCCGACGAACTCTTTAGATGAGCAGTTCTTC.